Many counts were recorded for the clone carrying this T cell receptor beta chain. The CDR3 sequence is 14 residues long. The V end lost 4 bases, the J end lost 2 bases, and 11 bases lay between the germline ends. Germline assignment: CDR1 SGHVS and CDR2 FNYEAQ. This record belongs to a study of prognosis after radiotherapy for stage I lung cancer. Genomic DNA was the source, and TCR beta CDR3 was amplified from it by two-round multiplex PCR. Each TRBV and TRBJ gene had its own primer in the first PCR round. One entry per CDR3 protein, called by TCRdb with MiXCR from the multiplex PCR reads. The data hold 8,500 or so distinct CDR3 sequences, with less than 65% observed a single time.

This specimen consisted of PBMCs, obtained before or after stereotactic body radiation therapy (not recorded which). The origin of this receptor is a donor of 50 years or more with non-small cell lung cancer. The chain uses TRBV7-6 and TRBJ2-5; D unclear. In DNA, the CDR3 is TGTGCCAGCAGCTATTCAGCGAAACAAGAGACCCAGTACTTC. Its translation is CASSYSAKQETQYF.